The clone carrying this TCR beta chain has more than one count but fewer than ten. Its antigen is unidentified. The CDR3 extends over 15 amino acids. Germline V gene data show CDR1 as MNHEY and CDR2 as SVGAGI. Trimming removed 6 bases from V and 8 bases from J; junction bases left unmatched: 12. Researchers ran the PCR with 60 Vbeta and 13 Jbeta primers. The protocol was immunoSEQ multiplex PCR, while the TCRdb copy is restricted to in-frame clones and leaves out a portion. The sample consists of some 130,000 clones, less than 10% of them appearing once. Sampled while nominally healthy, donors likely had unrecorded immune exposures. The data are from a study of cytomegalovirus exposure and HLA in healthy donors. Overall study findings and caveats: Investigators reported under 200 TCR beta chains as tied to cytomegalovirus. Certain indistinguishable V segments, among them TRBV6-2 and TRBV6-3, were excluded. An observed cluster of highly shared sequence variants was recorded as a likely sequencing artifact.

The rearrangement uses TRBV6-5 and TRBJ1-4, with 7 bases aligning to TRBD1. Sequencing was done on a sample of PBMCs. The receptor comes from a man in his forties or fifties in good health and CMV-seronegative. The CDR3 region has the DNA TGTGCCAGCAGCCCCCAACAGGGGTTGGGCGAAAAACTGTTTTTT. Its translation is CASSPQQGLGEKLFF.